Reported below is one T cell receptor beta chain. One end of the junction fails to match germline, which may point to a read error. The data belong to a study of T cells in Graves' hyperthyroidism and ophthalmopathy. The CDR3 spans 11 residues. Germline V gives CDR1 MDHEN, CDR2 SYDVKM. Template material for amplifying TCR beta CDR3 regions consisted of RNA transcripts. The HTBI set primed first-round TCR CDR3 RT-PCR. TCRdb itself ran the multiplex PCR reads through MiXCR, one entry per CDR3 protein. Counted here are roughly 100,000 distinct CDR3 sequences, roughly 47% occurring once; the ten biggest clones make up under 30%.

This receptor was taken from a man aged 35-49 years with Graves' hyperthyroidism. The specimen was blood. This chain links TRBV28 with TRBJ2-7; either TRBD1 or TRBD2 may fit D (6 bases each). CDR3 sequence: CASKEGGEQHF. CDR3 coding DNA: TGTGCCAGCAAGGAGGGGGGCGAGCAGCACTTC.